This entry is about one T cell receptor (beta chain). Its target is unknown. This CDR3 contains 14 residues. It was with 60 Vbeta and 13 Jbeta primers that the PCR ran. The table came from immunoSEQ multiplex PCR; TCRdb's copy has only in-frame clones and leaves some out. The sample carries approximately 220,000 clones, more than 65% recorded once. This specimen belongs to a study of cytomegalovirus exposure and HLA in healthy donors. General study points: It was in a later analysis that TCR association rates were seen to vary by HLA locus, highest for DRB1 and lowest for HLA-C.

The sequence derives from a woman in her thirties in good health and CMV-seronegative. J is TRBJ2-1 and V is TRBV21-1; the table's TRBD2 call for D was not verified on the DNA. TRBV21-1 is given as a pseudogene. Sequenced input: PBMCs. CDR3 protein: CASSTRGEDNEQFF. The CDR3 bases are TGTGCCAGCAGCACCAGAGGAGAGGACAATGAGCAGTTCTTC.